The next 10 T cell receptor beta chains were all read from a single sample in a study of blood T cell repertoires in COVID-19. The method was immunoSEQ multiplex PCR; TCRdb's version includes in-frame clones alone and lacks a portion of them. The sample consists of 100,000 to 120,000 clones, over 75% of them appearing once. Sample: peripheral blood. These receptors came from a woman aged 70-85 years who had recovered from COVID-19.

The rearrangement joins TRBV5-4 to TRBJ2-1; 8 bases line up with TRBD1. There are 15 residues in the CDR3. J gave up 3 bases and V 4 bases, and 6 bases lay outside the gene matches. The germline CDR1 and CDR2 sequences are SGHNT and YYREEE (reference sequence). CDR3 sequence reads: CASSHRDRIYNEQFF. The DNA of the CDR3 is TGTGCCAGCAGCCACCGGGACAGGATCTACAATGAGCAGTTCTTC.

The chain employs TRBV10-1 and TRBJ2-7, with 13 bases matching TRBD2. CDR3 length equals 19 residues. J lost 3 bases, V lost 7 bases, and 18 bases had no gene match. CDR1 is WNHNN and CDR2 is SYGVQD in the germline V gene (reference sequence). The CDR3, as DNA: TGCGCCAGCACACGACACCAGGGACAGGGGACTAGCGGGGACTACGAGCAGTACTTC. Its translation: CASTRHQGQGTSGDYEQYF.

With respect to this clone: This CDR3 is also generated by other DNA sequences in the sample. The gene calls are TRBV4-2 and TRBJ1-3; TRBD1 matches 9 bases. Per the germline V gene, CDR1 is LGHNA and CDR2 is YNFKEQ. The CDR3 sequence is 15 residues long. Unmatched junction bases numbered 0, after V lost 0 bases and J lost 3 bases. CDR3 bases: TGTGCCAGCAGCCAAGAGGACAGGGGTGGAAACACCATATATTTT. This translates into CASSQEDRGGNTIYF.

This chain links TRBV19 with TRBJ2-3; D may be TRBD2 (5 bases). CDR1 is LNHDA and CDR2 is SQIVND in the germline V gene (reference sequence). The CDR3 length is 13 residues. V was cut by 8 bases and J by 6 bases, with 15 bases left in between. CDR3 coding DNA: TGTGCCAGTGCCTCTGGGGAGAGGGATACGCAGTATTTT. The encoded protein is CASASGERDTQYF.

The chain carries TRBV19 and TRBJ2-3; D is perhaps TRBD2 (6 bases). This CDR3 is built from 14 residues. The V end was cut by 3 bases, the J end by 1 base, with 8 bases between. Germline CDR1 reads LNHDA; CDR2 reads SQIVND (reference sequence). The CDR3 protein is CASSISGGTDTQYF. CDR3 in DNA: TGTGCCAGTAGTATCTCGGGGGGCACAGATACGCAGTATTTT.

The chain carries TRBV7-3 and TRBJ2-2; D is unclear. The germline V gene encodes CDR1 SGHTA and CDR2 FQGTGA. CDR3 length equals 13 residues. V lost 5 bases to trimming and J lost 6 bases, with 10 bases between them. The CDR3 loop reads CASSPIAPGELFF. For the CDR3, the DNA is TGTGCCAGCAGCCCGATAGCTCCCGGGGAGCTGTTTTTT.

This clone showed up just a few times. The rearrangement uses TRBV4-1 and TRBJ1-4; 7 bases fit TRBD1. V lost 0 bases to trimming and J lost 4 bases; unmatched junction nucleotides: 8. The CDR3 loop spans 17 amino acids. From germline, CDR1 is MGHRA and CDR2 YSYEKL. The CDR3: CASSQDGTEAINEKLFF. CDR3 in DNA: TGCGCCAGCAGCCAAGATGGGACAGAGGCAATTAATGAAAAACTGTTTTTT.

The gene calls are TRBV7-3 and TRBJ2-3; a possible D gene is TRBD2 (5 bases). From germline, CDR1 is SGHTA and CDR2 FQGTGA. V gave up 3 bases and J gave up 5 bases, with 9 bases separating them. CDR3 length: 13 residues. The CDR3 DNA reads TGTGCCAGCAGCTTGGGAGCGGAAGATACGCAGTATTTT. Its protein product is CASSLGAEDTQYF.

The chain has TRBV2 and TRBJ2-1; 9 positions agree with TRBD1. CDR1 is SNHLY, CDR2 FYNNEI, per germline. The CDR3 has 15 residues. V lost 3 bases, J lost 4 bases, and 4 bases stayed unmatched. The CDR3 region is CASSDWDRDYNEQFF. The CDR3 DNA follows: TGTGCCAGCAGTGACTGGGACAGGGATTACAATGAGCAGTTCTTC.

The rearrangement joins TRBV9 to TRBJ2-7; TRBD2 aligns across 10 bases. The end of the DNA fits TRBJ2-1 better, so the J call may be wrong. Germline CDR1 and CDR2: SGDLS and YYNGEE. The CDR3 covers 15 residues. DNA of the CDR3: TGTGCCAGCAGCGCTGGACTAGCGGTCTACAATGAGCAGTTCTTC. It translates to CASSAGLAVYNEQFF.